The clone carrying this TCR beta chain was detected only once. Co-extraction yielded RNA and DNA from approximately 20-30 mg of unsorted bulk tissue. Per the germline V gene, CDR1 is WSHSY and CDR2 is SAAADI. CDR3 length: 13 residues. The ends were cut back, 3 bases at V and 9 bases at J, with 12 bases in the middle. The sample comes from a study of tumor-infiltrating lymphocytes in primary liver carcinoma. TCR beta cDNA was made from 500 ng total RNA with a constant-region primer. Researchers made the TCR beta libraries by running three nested multiplex PCR rounds with slightly modified ARM-PCR. A C-beta reverse primer was combined with TRBV1-TRBV30 forward primers in the first two PCR rounds, and each round had around 11 cycles. Using its own MiXCR run on the multiplex PCR reads, TCRdb lists one record per CDR3 protein. The table lists 90,000 to 150,000 distinct CDR3 sequences, approximately 71% of them singletons.

The receptor's source is a woman between 55 and 75 years old with primary liver carcinoma and hepatitis B virus infection. Input material: tumor-adjacent normal liver tissue. This rearrangement joins TRBV10-2 to TRBJ2-1; no firm D call. The CDR3 bases are TGCGCCAGCAGTGACCTCCCCTTGGGTGAGCAGTTCTTC. Amino acids: CASSDLPLGEQFF.